The T cell receptor (beta chain) under discussion was sequenced for a study of shared clonotypes between healthy human individuals. TCRdb keeps only in-frame clones here, not all; method: immunoSEQ multiplex PCR. The sample lists approximately 1.1 million clones, around 78% seen once, with 0.52% in the top ten. Germline lookup yields CDR1 SGHTA and CDR2 FQGNSA. The CDR3 extends over 14 amino acids. V was clipped by 3 bases and J by 4 bases; unmatched bases: 5. This TCR derives from a man aged 18 to 30 in good health. Some clones in this sample may be carry-over from other donors' samples. The chain employs TRBV7-2 and TRBJ1-1; 7 nucleotides agree with TRBD1. The specimen sequenced was memory CD4+ T cells from PBMCs. Described subset: CD45RA-negative fraction. The CDR3 sequence: CASSFVRGLTEAFF. CDR3 bases: TGTGCCAGCAGCTTCGTTAGGGGGCTCACTGAAGCTTTCTTT.